In this sample, the clone carrying this T cell receptor (beta chain) turned up a few times. This sequence may be a read error, since a much larger clone differs from it by one base. The data were obtained in a study of blood T cell repertoires in COVID-19. Study-level background: The origin of the acute and convalescent COVID-19 samples was the United States, Italy and Spain. Nucleic acid was either cDNA or gDNA, and it came from T cells, B-cell-depleted T cells, or PBMCs.

The V end was cut by 4 bases, the J end by 7 bases, with 8 bases between. Germline CDR1 is SGHNT and CDR2 is YENEEA. The CDR3 covers 12 residues. Grouping used clinical history reported by participants in a survey and questionnaire. Authors' data handling: Amplification from reference gene primers served as the basis for estimated nucleated cell counts. The table came from immunoSEQ multiplex PCR; TCRdb's copy has only in-frame clones and leaves some out. That table is the source of V, J and clone size, and D and trimming were worked out from the DNA. Among approximately 170,000 clones, roughly 84% were seen once, and the ten largest hold nearly 8%.

The sample taken for sequencing was PBMCs or T cells enriched from blood (not recorded which). The J gene is TRBJ2-1, the V gene TRBV11-3; D is perhaps TRBD2 (5 bases). This receptor was obtained from a woman between 50 and 59 years old who had recovered from COVID-19. The CDR3 protein is CASSSRGNEQFF. In DNA, the CDR3 is TGTGCCAGCAGCTCCCGAGGGAATGAGCAGTTCTTC.